This T cell receptor beta chain was sequenced in a study of regulatory T cells in long-lasting Graves disease. The time point was: newly diagnosed GD, antithyroid drugs for less than 3 months. From RNA extracted from PBMCs, the TCR library was made. The EDTA tubes were filled with about 9 milliliters of drawn peripheral blood. The germline V gene encodes CDR1 SNHLY and CDR2 FYNNEI. The V end lost 10 bases, the J end lost 0 bases, and 18 bases lay between the germline ends. The CDR3 contains 15 residues. This clonotype was recorded many times. Arm-PCR of CDR3 regions with iRepertoire HTBI primers generated TCR beta libraries. TCRdb reprocessed the multiplex PCR reads via MiXCR and lists one record per CDR3 protein. Of 400,000 to 550,000 distinct CDR3 sequences listed, around 17% are singletons. The sample also formed part of further work on T cells in Graves' hyperthyroidism and ophthalmopathy. This second report adds: In making diagnoses, clinical symptoms, serum thyroxine and TRAb, thyroid ultrasound and orbital computed tomography were all used. By a 13 V-J model, ophthalmopathy was set apart from stable hyperthyroidism.

Sequenced material: peripheral blood mononuclear cells (PBMCs), taken at new diagnosis, from a patient treated with antithyroid drugs. This clonotype was sampled from a woman between 18 and 30 years old with Graves disease. The genes are TRBV2 and TRBJ1-1; a weak D match, TRBD1 (5 bases). CDR3 in DNA: TGTGCCACCCCCAAACGGGAGGGGATGAACACTGAAGCTTTCTTT. Amino acid sequence: CATPKREGMNTEAFF.